This is a list of T cell receptor beta chains from one sample in a study of T cells expressing NK-cell markers. TCRdb reworked the 5' RACE reads into one entry per CDR3 protein, no DNA. Across a few hundred thousand distinct CDR3 sequences, the top ten clones capture 5% to 5.5% of the sample. Sequences were obtained from blood T cells: a sorted CD56 or NKG2C T cell subset, CD4+ or CD8+ T cells, or bulk PBMC T cells (not recorded which). The receptor source for this set is a man aged 18 to 70 in good health. CDR3s include the opening cysteine and the closing phenylalanine or tryptophan.

14	TRBJ2-5	TRBV7-2	CASSRNSGEETQYF
17	TRBJ2-1	TRBV7-9	CASSSGAETATYNEQFF
16	TRBJ1-1	TRBV2	CASSRDRGPRSTEAFF
17	TRBJ1-2	TRBV28	CASSPDDVEGAYYGYTF
15	TRBJ1-4	TRBV7-9	CASSFGQGGGEKLFF
12	TRBJ2-7	TRBV3-1	CASSLSKYEQYF
16	TRBJ2-7	TRBV6-2/TRBV6-3	CASSYPLAGGAYEQYF
14	TRBJ2-7	TRBV27	CASSSYTPSYEQYF
16	TRBJ2-1	TRBV24-1	CATSTQVAGTYNEQFF
14	TRBJ1-4	TRBV5-1	CASRGQPTNEKLFF
16	TRBJ2-4	TRBV12-3/TRBV12-4	CASRGSVLRDRNIQYF
16	TRBJ1-3	TRBV7-2	CASNSQGVGFGNTIYF
14	TRBJ1-4	TRBV12-3/TRBV12-4	CASSARGSNEKLFF
15	TRBJ1-2	TRBV7-2	CASSPSTGTAYGYTF
15	TRBJ2-7	TRBV27	CASSSKTGTGYEQYF
15	TRBJ2-7	TRBV11-3	CASSLQPGTTHEQYF